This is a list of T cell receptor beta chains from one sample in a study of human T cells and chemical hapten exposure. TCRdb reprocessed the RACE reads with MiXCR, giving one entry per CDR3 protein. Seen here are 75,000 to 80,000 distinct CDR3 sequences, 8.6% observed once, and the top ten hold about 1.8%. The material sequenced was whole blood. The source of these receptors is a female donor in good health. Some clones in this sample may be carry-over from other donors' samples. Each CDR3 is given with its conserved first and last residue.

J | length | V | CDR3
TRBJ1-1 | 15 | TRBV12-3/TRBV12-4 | CASSFNSDRDAEAFF
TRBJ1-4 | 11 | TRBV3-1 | CASSQPGKLFF
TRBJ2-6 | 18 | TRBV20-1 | CSAREPSGGAPGANVLTF
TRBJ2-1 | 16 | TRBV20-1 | CSARAPSAGSGNEQFF
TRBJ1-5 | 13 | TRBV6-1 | CASSGNDQPQKHF
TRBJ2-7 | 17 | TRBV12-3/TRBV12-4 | CASSLARGNPDQNEQYF
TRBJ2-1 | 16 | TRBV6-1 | CASSIPGQGAMNEQFF
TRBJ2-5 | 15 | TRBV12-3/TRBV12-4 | CASSGQAVGQETQYF
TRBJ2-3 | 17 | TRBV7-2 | CASVPPGASGGTDTQYF
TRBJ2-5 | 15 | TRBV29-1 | CSVDASGPSIETQYF
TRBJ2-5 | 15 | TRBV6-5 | CASSYPTSGGETQYF
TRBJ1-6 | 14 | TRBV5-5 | CASSLKEAGSPLHF
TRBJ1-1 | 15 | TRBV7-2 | CASSSQAGGPMKAFF
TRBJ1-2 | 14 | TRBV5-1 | CASSLEGLMDGYTF
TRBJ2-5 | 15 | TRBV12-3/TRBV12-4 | CASSFPRGVEETQYF
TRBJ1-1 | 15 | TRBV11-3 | CASSLDGRGGTEAFF
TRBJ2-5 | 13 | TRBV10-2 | CASSVQGWETQYF
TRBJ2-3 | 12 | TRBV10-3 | CAISKRVDTQYF
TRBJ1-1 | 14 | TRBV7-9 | CASSPINSGGFAFF
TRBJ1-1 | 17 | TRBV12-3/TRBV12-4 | CASSLAQTARGNTEAFF
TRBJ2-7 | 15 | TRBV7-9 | CASSSGDRPSYEQYF
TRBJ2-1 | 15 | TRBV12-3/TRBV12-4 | CASSPLVPVGNEQFF
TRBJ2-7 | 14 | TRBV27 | CASSPDRGPYEQYF
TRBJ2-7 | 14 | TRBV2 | CASNAAGGPYEQYF
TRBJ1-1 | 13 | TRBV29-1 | CSVNRGRNTEAFF
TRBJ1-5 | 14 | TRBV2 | CASSVGQGNQPQHF
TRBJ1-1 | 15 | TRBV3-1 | CASSPRGQENTEAFF
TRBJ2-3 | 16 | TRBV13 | CASSRTGRADTDTQYF
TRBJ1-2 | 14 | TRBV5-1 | CASTPGQGLDGYTF
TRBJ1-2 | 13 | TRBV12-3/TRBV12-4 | CASSLTAAGYYTF
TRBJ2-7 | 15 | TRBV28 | CASTRRLGDITSRDF
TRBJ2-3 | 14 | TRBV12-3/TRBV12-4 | CASRPGLHTDTQYF
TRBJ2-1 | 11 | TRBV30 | CAWSGNNEQFF
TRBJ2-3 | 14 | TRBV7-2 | CASSASIGLDTQYF
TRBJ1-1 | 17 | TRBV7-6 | CVSSLAPTGTGDTEAFF
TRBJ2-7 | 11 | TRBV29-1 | CSVGDIGEQYF
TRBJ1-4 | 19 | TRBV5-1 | CASRSITGTGGGNNEKLFF
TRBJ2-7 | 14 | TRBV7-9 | CASSPQDSSYEQYF
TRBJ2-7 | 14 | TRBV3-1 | CASSRGTDSYEQYF
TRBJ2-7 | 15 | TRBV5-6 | CASNSPLVGGHEQYF
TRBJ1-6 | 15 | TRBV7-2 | CASTTRGSYNSPLHF
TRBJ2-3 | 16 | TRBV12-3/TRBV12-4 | CASTLGQFFSTDTQYF
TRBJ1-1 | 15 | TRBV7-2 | CASSLGVGRLTEAFF
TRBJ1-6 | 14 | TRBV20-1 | CSARADTANSPLNF
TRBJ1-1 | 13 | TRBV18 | CASSGRSNTEAFF
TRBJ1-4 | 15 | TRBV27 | CASSLSAWSGEKLFF
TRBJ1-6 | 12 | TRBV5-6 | CASSLSSAPLHF
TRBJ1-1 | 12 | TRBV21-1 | CASSKPLLVAFF
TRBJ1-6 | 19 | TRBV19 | CASRLQGFRQPTYNSPLHF
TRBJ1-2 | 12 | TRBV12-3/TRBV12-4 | CASSTGGSGYTF
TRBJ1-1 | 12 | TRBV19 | CASIIRGTEAFF
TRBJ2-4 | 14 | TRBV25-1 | CASIPTGGEAIQYF